Below, one T cell receptor (beta chain) is given with its context. This entry belongs to a study of blood T cell repertoires in COVID-19. The CDR3 extends over 13 amino acids. CDR1 SGHNT and CDR2 YENEEA come from the germline V gene. V shed 2 bases and J shed 5 bases, with 9 bases lying between them. Only in-frame clones appear in the TCRdb table, and some are missing; sequencing was by immunoSEQ multiplex PCR. The sample records 250,000 to 350,000 clones, around 84% being singletons. The receptor was derived from a human donor with COVID-19, enrolled during active disease. The donor label of this sample is uncertain. Sequencing was done on a sample of peripheral blood. The chain recombines TRBV11-3 with TRBJ1-1; D is undetermined. The CDR3 reads CASSLFTRTEAFF. For the CDR3, the DNA is TGTGCCAGCAGCTTATTCACGAGGACTGAAGCTTTCTTT.